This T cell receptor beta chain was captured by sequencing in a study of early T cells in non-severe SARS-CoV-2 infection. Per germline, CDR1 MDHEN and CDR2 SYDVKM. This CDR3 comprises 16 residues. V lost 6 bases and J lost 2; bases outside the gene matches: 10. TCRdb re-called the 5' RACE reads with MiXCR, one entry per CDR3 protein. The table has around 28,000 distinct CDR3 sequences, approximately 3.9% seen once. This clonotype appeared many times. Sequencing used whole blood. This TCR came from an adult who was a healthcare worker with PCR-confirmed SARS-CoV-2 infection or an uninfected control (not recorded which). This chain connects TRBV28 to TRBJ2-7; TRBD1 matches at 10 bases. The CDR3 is CASSHPRGQGTYEQYF. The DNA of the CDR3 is TGTGCCAGCAGCCACCCTCGGGGACAGGGGACCTACGAGCAGTACTTC.